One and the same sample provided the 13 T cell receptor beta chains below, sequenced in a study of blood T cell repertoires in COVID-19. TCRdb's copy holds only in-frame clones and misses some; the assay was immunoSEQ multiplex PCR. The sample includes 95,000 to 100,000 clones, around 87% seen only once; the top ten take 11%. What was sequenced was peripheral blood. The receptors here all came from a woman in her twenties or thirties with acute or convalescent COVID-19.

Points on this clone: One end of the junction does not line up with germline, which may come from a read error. The CDR3 nucleotides are TGCGCCCGCAGCTCGGGGGGGGCTGGGCAGCCCCAGCATTTT. Protein sequence: CARSSGGAGQPQHF. This sequence joins TRBV5-1 and TRBJ1-5; possible D gene TRBD1, 6 bases. This CDR3 has 14 amino acids. The germline gives CDR1 SGHRS, CDR2 YFSETQ.

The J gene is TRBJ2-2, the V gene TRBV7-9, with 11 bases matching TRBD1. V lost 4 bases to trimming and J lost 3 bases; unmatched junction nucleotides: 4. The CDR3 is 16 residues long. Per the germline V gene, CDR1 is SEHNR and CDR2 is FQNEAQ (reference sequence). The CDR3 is CASSSGQGADTGELFF. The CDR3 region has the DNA TGTGCCAGCAGCTCAGGACAGGGGGCGGACACCGGGGAGCTGTTTTTT.

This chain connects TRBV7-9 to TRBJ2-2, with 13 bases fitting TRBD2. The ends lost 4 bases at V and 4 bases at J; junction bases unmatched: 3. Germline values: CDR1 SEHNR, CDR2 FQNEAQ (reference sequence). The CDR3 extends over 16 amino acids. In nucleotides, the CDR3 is TGTGCCAGCAGCTCCCGACTAGCGGGGGGCACCGGGGAGCTGTTTTTT. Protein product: CASSSRLAGGTGELFF.

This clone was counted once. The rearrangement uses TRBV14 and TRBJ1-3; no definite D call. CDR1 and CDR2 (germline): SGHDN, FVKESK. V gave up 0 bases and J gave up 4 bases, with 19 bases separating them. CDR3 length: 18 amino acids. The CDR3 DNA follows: TGTGCCAGCAGCCAAGATTCGGCAGGTTGGGTCTCCGGAAACACCATATATTTT. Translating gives CASSQDSAGWVSGNTIYF.

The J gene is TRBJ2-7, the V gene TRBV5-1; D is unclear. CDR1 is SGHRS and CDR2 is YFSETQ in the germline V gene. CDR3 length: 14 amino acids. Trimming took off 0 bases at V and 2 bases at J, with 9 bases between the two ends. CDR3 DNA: TGCGCCAGCAGCTTGGTTACGGGTGCCTACGAGCAGTACTTC. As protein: CASSLVTGAYEQYF.

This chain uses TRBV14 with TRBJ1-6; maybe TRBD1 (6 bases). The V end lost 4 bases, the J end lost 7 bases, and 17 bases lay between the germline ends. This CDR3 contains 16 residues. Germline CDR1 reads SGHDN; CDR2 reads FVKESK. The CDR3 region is CASSPARGAWNSPLHF. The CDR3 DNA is TGTGCCAGCAGCCCCGCCCGGGGGGCTTGGAATTCACCCCTCCACTTT.

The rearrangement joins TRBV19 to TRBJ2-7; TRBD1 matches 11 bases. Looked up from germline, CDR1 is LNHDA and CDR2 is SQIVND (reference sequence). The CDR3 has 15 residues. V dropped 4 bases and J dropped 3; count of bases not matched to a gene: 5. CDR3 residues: CASSKSGQGGYEQYF. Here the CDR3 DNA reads TGTGCCAGTAGTAAATCGGGACAGGGGGGCTACGAGCAGTACTTC.

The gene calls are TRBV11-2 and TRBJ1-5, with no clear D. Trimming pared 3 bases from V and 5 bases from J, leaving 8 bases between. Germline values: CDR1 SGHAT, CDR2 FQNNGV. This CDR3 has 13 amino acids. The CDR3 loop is CASSLVTDQPQHF. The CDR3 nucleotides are TGTGCCAGCAGCTTGGTCACAGATCAGCCCCAGCATTTT.

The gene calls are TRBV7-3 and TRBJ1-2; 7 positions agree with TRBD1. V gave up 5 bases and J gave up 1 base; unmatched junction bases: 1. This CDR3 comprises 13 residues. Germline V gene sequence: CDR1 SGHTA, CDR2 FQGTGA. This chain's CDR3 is CASSDRDNYGYTF. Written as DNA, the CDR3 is TGTGCCAGCAGCGACAGGGATAACTATGGCTACACCTTC.

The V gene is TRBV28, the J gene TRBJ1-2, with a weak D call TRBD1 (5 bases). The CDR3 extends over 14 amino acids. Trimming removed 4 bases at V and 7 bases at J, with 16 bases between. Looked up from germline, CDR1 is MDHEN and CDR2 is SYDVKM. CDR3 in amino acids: CASSSGGKRGGYTF. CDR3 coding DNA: TGTGCCAGCAGTTCCGGGGGAAAGAGAGGTGGCTACACCTTC.

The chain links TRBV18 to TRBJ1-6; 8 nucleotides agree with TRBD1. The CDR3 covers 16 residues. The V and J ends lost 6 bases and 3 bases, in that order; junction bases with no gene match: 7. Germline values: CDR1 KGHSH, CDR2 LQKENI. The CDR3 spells CASSLTGDHYNSPLHF. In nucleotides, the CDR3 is TGTGCCAGCTCGCTGACAGGGGACCACTATAATTCACCCCTCCACTTT.

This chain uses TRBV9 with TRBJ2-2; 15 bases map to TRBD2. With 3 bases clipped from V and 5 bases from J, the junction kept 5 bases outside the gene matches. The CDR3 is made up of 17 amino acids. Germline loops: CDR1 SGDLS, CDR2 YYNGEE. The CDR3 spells CASSEGLAGGLTGELFF. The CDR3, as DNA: TGTGCCAGCAGCGAGGGACTAGCGGGGGGATTAACCGGGGAGCTGTTTTTT.

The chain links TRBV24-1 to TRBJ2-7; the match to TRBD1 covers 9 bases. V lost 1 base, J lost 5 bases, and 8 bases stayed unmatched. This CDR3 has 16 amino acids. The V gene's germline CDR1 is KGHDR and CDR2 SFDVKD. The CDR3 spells CATSDFTGTGTHEQYF. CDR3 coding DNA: TGTGCCACCAGTGATTTCACCGGGACAGGGACCCACGAGCAGTACTTC.